The rows below give T cell receptor beta chains drawn from one sample of a study of blood T cell repertoires in COVID-19. Repertoires were generated with immunoSEQ multiplex PCR, while TCRdb's copy carries only in-frame clones and drops some. Of approximately 160,000 clones detected, roughly 81% appear once; the ten largest clones hold roughly 8%. The sequencing sample was made of peripheral blood. These receptors were collected from a woman aged 60-70 years with COVID-19, enrolled during active disease. CDR3s include the opening cysteine and the closing phenylalanine or tryptophan. Fields, in order: clone size, J gene, V gene, D gene, CDR3 DNA, CDR3 protein. D genes are given only for firm matches. Clone size appears in some rows only: once, few, many, or a class for an expanded clone.

clone_size: -
j_call: TRBJ1-1
v_call: TRBV18
d_call: TRBD1
cdr3_nt: TGTGCCAGCTCACCCTCCAGGGGACAGACTGAAGCTTTCTTT
cdr3_aa: CASSPSRGQTEAFF

clone_size: -
j_call: TRBJ1-1
v_call: TRBV5-6
d_call: -
cdr3_nt: TGTGCCAGCACCGACACCGGAAATACTGAAGCTTTCTTT
cdr3_aa: CASTDTGNTEAFF

clone_size: -
j_call: TRBJ1-1
v_call: TRBV25-1
d_call: -
cdr3_nt: TGTGCCAGCAGTCCCCTAGGGGCCTTGAACACTGAAGCTTTCTTT
cdr3_aa: CASSPLGALNTEAFF

clone_size: -
j_call: TRBJ2-1
v_call: TRBV6-2/TRBV6-3
d_call: TRBD2
cdr3_nt: TGTGCCAGCAGTTACCTCGGACTAGCGGGAGTCTTATACAATGAGCAGTTCTTC
cdr3_aa: CASSYLGLAGVLYNEQFF

clone_size: -
j_call: TRBJ2-6
v_call: TRBV5-8
d_call: -
cdr3_nt: TGTGCCAGCAGCTTGGTTAGGGAGTCAGCTGGGGCCAACGTCCTGACTTTC
cdr3_aa: CASSLVRESAGANVLTF

clone_size: -
j_call: TRBJ2-1
v_call: TRBV27
d_call: TRBD1
cdr3_nt: TGTGCCAGCAGTCTGTTATCGACAGGGGAGGTCCACAATGAGCAGTTCTTC
cdr3_aa: CASSLLSTGEVHNEQFF

clone_size: -
j_call: TRBJ1-5
v_call: TRBV4-1
d_call: TRBD1
cdr3_nt: TGCGCCAGCAGCCAATTCTGGACAGGAGCTCAGCCCCAGCATTTT
cdr3_aa: CASSQFWTGAQPQHF

clone_size: -
j_call: TRBJ1-1
v_call: TRBV6-6
d_call: -
cdr3_nt: TGTGCCAGCAGTTACCCCAGGGGAGAAACTGAAGCTTTCTTT
cdr3_aa: CASSYPRGETEAFF

clone_size: -
j_call: TRBJ1-2
v_call: TRBV9
d_call: TRBD1
cdr3_nt: TGTGCCAGAAGACAGGGCCTGTGCACCTTC
cdr3_aa: CARRQGLCTF

clone_size: once
j_call: TRBJ2-2
v_call: TRBV4-1
d_call: TRBD1
cdr3_nt: TGCGCCAGCAGCCAGCTTCCGGGACAGTTCTCCACCGGGGAGCTGTTTTTT
cdr3_aa: CASSQLPGQFSTGELFF

clone_size: -
j_call: TRBJ1-1
v_call: TRBV27
d_call: -
cdr3_nt: TGTGCCAGCAGTGAGGGTATGAACACTGAAGCTTTCTTT
cdr3_aa: CASSEGMNTEAFF

clone_size: -
j_call: TRBJ2-2
v_call: TRBV18
d_call: TRBD2
cdr3_nt: TGTGCCAGCTCATCAAAGGCCCCTAGCGGCGCGAACACCGGGGAGCTGTTTTTT
cdr3_aa: CASSSKAPSGANTGELFF

clone_size: few
j_call: TRBJ2-1
v_call: TRBV15
d_call: -
cdr3_nt: TGTGCCACCAGCAGAGATCCACAGGTCTACAATGAGCAGTTCTTC
cdr3_aa: CATSRDPQVYNEQFF